This T cell receptor (beta chain) was sequenced during a study of T cell repertoires in ileal Crohn's disease. The study's findings and limits: Endoscopic recurrence occurred in every patient whose clonality exceeded 26.8%.

The V end was cut by 3 bases, the J end by 4 bases, with 9 bases between. Germline V gene data show CDR1 as SGHTA and CDR2 as FQGNSA. CDR3 length: 13 residues. Concerning this clone: Its antigen remains unidentified.

Assay used: immunoSEQ multiplex PCR; TCRdb lists only in-frame clones, some missing. The sample includes several thousand clones, 92% of them seen just once. This rearrangement joins TRBV7-2 to TRBJ1-1; no definite D call. This TCR derives from an adult with Crohn's disease. The specimen sequenced was ileal tissue. CDR3 sequence: CASSFMVATEAFF. In nucleotides, the CDR3 is TGTGCCAGCAGCTTCATGGTGGCCACTGAAGCTTTCTTT.